This paragraph covers one TCR beta chain sequence. Its specificity is not known. This sample stems from a study of OX40 agonist ivuxolimab in advanced cancers. About the study: Ivuxolimab, an agonist antibody against OX40 (CD134), was given to patients.

Notes on the study in general: More expanded clones were seen, on average, in CD8+ T cells than in CD4+. At doses 0.1 to 3.0 mg/kg, CD4+ and CD8+ clones expanded.

Germline V gene sequence: CDR1 SGHRS, CDR2 YFSETQ. The CDR3 runs to 16 residues. The ends lost 4 bases at V and 3 bases at J; junction bases unmatched: 8. The table came from immunoSEQ multiplex PCR; TCRdb's copy has only in-frame clones and leaves some out. In the table there are about 78,000 clones, under 90% of which are singletons. The chain links TRBV5-1 to TRBJ2-5; 11 nucleotides match TRBD2. The source is an adult with an advanced solid tumor such as melanoma, head and neck, liver or kidney cancer. The sample consisted of CD4+ or CD8+ T cells sorted from blood, taken in a trial of the OX40 agonist ivuxolimab. CDR3 sequence: CASSRRGLAVEETQYF. In nucleotides, the CDR3 is TGCGCCAGCAGCCGAAGGGGACTAGCGGTGGAAGAGACCCAGTACTTC.